Detailed here is one T cell receptor (beta chain). The target of this receptor is not known. Base qualities are missing; no much larger clone stands one base away. The immunoSEQ Assay, a bias-controlled multiplex PCR, was used to amplify TCRbeta CDR3 regions from genomic DNA. Per the source publication's procedure: Within the assay, amplification of reference gene primers was used to estimate how many nucleated cells each sample contained. To quantify the absolute abundance of each unique TCRbeta CDR3 rearrangement, sequence reads were collapsed and filtered. Productive Simpson clonality was computed per sample as the square root of Simpson's diversity index over productive rearrangements. TCRdb mirrors the immuneACCESS table, restricted to in-frame sequences. Some clones are absent from its copies; in checked studies, under half trace to an unresolved V gene, and the reason for the others is unknown. The V and J calls and clone size are taken from that table; D and trimming were inferred from the DNA. The sample profile shows 90,000 to 120,000 clones; roughly 89% of them were found once. The ten largest make up more than 5.5% of the sample.

This sample stems from a study of blood T cell repertoires in COVID-19 (dated by TCRdb to the early 2020s). At the level of the whole study: The collaborator samples originated in the United States, Italy and Spain and spanned the acute and convalescent phases of COVID-19. The repertoires were released in a freely available public database intended as a resource for research on the immune response to SARS-CoV-2. Samples came from the ongoing ImmuneRACE study (first 160 participants) plus 1,254 subjects from 6 global collaborators. Deeply sampled blood TCRbeta repertoires from subjects exposed to, actively infected with, or recovered from COVID-19 were included in the dataset. HLA class I and class II types, where available, came from metadata supplied by the sample provider rather than from assay-based typing. The material from the prospective study consisted of cDNA or gDNA derived from T cells, B-cell-depleted T cells, or PBMCs. Sample metadata almost always included a de-identified subject ID, COVID-19 status, age in years and sex.

Study-level results and caveats: The amount of clinical and demographic metadata varied by source and participant and was provided uncurated.

V drops 6 bases and J drops 7 bases, leaving 18 bases in between. CDR1 and CDR2, looked up from the germline V gene, are SGHAT and FQNNGV. Counted from cysteine to phenylalanine, this CDR3 has 14 amino acids. Solely the CDR3 DNA is kept, with 42 bases framed from the first base. Whole blood was collected in K2EDTA tubes by collaborating institutions according to the institutions' own protocols. For TCRbeta analysis, collaborators shipped samples in one of three forms: frozen whole blood, isolated PBMCs, or DNA extracted from either of those sample types. The sequence joins TRBV11-2 to TRBJ1-2, with TRBD1 tentatively as D gene (6 bases match). The sequencing input was peripheral blood. The source is a man between 65 and 85 years old with acute or convalescent COVID-19. The CDR3 protein: CASRPAGGGLGYTF. The nucleotides are TGTGCCAGCAGGCCGGCGGGGGGCGGGCTTGGCTACACCTTC.